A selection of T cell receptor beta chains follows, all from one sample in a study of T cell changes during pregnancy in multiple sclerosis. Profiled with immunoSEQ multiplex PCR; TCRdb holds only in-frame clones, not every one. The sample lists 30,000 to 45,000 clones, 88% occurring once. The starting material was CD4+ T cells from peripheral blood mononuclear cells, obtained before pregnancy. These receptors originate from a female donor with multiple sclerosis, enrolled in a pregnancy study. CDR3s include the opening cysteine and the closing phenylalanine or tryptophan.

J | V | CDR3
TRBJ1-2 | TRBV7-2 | CASSLDRYGYTF
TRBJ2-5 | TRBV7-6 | CASSLGADQETQYF
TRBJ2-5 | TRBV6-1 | CASSEVLAGEETQYF
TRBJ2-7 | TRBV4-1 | CASSQGAGTSGTYEQYF
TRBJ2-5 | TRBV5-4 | CASSSTGTPQETQYF
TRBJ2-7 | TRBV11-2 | CASSPRGGVYEQYF
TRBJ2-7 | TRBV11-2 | CASSFNYSPTSGRNYEQYF
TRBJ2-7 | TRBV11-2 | CASGRDYSSYEQYF
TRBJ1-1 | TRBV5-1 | CASSPQGTSVNTEAFF
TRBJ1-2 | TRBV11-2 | CASSLVVRGVYGYTF
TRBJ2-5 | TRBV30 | CSSGSETQYF
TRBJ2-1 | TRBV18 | CASSLAGSYNEQFF
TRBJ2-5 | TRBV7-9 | CASSSGTGQETQYF
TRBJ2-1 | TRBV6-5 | CASNRQGRNEQFF
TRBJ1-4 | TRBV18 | CASSPGSGGNEKLFF
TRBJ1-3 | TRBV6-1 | CASAGDSGNTIYF
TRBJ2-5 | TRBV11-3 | CASSSGQETQYF
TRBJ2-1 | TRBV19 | CASSPRASGRSREQFF
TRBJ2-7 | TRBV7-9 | CASSLGQVVYEQYF
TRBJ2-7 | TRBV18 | CASSPGTGGSYEQYF
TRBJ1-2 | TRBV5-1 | CASSYGQGSNYGYTF
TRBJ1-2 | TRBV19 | CATITPYNAGGYTF
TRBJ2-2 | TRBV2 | CASREDRVPGELFF
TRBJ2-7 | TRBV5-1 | CASSSSGYTYEQYF
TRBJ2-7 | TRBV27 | CASSTSHEQYF
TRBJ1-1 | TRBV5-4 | CASSPGTITEAFF
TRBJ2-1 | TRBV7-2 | CASSLGLAENNEQFF
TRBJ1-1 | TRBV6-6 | CASSYFDRGDTEAFF
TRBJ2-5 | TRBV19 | CASSTTSIQETQYF
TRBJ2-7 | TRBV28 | CASSKRYEQYF
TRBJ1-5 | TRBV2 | CASGAISNQPQHF
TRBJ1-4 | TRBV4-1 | CASSRAAAEKLFF
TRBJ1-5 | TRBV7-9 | CASSLAGRGQHF
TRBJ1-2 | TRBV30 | CAWTQLYGYTF
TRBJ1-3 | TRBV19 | CASSISADATGNTIYF
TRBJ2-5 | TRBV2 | CASIAGEETQYF
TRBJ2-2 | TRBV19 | CASSTGQTNTGELFF
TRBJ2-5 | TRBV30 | CAWTKRETQYF
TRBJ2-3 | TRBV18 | CASSPRATDTQYF
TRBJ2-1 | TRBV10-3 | CAISRGGGGYEQFF
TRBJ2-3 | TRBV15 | CATSRRGQGGRTDTQYF
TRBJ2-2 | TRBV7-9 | CASSSAGLGETRTGELFF
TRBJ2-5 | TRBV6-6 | CASSAPGQGEETQYF